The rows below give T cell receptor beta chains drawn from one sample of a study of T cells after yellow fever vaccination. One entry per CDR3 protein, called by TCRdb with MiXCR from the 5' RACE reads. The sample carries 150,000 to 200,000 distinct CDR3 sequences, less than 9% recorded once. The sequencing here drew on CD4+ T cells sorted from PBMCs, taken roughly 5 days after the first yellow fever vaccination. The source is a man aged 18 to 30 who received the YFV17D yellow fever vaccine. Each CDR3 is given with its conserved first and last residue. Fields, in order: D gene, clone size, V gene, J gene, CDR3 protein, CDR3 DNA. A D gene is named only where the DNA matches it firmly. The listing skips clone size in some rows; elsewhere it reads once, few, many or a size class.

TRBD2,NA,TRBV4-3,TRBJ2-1,CASSQDPSGGYEQFF,TGCGCCAGCAGCCAAGATCCTAGCGGGGGGTATGAGCAGTTCTTC
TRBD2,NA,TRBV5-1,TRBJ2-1,CASSLVAGGYNEQFF,TGCGCCAGCAGCTTGGTAGCGGGGGGCTACAATGAGCAGTTCTTC
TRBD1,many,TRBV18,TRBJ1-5,CASSQGQGHQPQHF,TGTGCCAGCTCACAAGGACAGGGTCATCAGCCCCAGCATTTT
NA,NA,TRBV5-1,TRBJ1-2,CASRTEGHLYGYTF,TGCGCCAGCAGGACTGAGGGGCACCTCTATGGCTACACCTTC
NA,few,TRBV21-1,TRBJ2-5,CASSKVAQCKETQYF,TGTGCCAGCAGCAAAGTTGCACAGTGCAAAGAGACCCAGTACTTC
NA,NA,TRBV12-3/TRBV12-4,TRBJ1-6,CASKSPGDNSPLHF,TGTGCCAGCAAGTCCCCGGGGGACAATTCACCCCTCCACTTT
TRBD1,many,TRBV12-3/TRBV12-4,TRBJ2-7,CASSSRTGYYGEQYF,TGTGCCAGCAGTTCCCGGACAGGGTATTATGGCGAGCAGTACTTC
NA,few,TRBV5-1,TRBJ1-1,CASSPWGGPNTEAFF,TGCGCCAGCAGCCCCTGGGGGGGCCCGAACACTGAAGCTTTCTTT
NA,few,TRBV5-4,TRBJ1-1,CASSSHSDSSEAFF,TGTGCCAGCAGCTCCCATTCGGACAGCTCTGAAGCTTTCTTT
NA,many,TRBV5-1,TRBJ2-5,CASSLDQGTETQYF,TGCGCCAGCAGCTTGGATCAGGGTACAGAGACCCAGTACTTC
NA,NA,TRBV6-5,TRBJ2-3,CASSYQGWDTQYF,TGTGCCAGCAGTTACCAGGGTTGGGATACGCAGTATTTT
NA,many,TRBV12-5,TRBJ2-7,CASGFPYEQYF,TGTGCTAGTGGTTTCCCCTACGAGCAGTACTTC
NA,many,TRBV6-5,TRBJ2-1,CASSYSPGAGSYNEQFF,TGTGCCAGCAGTTACTCCCCCGGGGCCGGCTCCTACAATGAGCAGTTCTTC
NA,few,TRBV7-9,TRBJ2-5,CASSLATQETQYF,TGTGCCAGCAGCTTAGCCACACAAGAGACCCAGTACTTC
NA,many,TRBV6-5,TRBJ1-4,CASSTEGRGNEKLFF,TGTGCCAGCAGCACCGAGGGCAGGGGTAATGAAAAACTGTTTTTT
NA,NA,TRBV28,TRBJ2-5,CASSVFSQETQYF,TGTGCCAGCAGTGTGTTCAGCCAAGAGACCCAGTACTTC
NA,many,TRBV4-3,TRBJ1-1,CASSSFRGTEAFF,TGCGCCAGCAGCTCGTTCCGGGGCACTGAAGCTTTCTTT
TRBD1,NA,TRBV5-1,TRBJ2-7,CASSPFGTGGPQRRSYEQYF,TGCGCCAGCAGCCCCTTCGGGACAGGGGGTCCTCAACGTAGGTCCTACGAGCAGTACTTC
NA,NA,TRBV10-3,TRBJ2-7,CAISESGGYEQYF,TGTGCCATCAGTGAGTCGGGGGGCTACGAGCAGTACTTC
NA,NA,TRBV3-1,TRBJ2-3,CASSPGPGTSTDTQYF,TGTGCCAGCAGCCCAGGGCCGGGGACAAGCACAGATACGCAGTATTTT
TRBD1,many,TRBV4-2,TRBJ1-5,CASSQGVTGDQPQHF,TGTGCCAGCAGCCAAGGCGTAACAGGGGATCAGCCCCAGCATTTT
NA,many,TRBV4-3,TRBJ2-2,CASSQESPQAGELFF,TGCGCCAGCAGCCAAGAATCTCCGCAGGCCGGGGAGCTGTTTTTT
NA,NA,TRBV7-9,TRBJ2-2,CASRAPRRGDTGELFF,TGTGCCAGCAGGGCTCCGAGGAGAGGGGACACCGGGGAGCTGTTTTTT
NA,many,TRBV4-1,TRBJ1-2,CASSQETRVYGYTF,TGCGCCAGCAGCCAAGAAACAAGGGTCTATGGCTACACCTTC
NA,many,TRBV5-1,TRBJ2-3,CASSRDQGRSDTQYF,TGCGCCAGCAGCCGGGACCAAGGCAGATCAGATACGCAGTATTTT
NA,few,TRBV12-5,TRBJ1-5,CASGLDGWQPQHF,TGTGCTAGTGGTTTGGACGGCTGGCAGCCCCAGCATTTT
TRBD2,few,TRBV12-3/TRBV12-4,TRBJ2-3,CASRAGGRTQYF,TGTGCCAGCAGGGCGGGGGGGCGTACGCAGTATTTT
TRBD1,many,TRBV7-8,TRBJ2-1,CASRQKPQGAPIENEQFF,TGTGCCAGCAGACAAAAGCCCCAGGGGGCACCAATAGAGAATGAGCAGTTCTTC
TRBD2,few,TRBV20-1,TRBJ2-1,CSATAPYRAGRNNEQFF,TGCAGTGCTACCGCCCCGTATCGAGCGGGAAGGAACAATGAGCAGTTCTTC
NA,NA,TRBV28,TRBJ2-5,CASKFGGRETQYF,TGTGCCAGCAAATTCGGGGGGCGAGAGACCCAGTACTTC
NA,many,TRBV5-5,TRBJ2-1,CASSLGLDTSYNEQFF,TGTGCCAGCAGCTTGGGATTGGACACATCCTACAATGAGCAGTTCTTC
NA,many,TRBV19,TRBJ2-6,CASSIEGRPGANVLTF,TGTGCCAGTAGTATAGAGGGGAGGCCTGGGGCCAACGTCCTGACTTTC
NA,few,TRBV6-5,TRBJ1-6,CASRPSFSYNSPLHF,TGTGCCAGCAGACCCTCGTTCTCCTATAATTCACCCCTCCACTTT
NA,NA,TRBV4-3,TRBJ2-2,CSSSQDYKALMSGELFF,TGCTCCAGCAGCCAAGATTATAAGGCCCTCATGTCGGGGGAGCTGTTTTTT
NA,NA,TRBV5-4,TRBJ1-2,CASSLAGVDYGYTF,TGTGCCAGCAGCTTGGCCGGGGTTGACTATGGCTACACCTTC
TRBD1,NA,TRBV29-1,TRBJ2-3,CSVESRTGGRDTQYF,TGCAGCGTTGAGTCCCGGACAGGGGGCAGGGATACGCAGTATTTT
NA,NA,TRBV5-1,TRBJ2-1,CASSADPDSYNEQFF,TGCGCCAGCAGCGCGGACCCCGACTCCTACAATGAGCAGTTCTTC
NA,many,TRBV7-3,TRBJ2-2,CASSFGGFSGELFF,TGTGCCAGCAGCTTTGGAGGATTCTCCGGGGAGCTGTTTTTT
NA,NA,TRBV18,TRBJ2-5,CASSPGIRGETQYF,TGTGCCAGCTCACCCGGCATAAGGGGAGAGACCCAGTACTTC
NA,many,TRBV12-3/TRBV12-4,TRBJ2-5,CASSQGVMGFGTQYF,TGTGCCAGCAGTCAGGGAGTAATGGGTTTCGGGACCCAGTACTTC
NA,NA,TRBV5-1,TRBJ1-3,CASSGGGSSGNTIYF,TGCGCCAGCAGCGGAGGAGGCAGCTCTGGAAACACCATATATTTT
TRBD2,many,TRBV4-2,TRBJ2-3,CASSQEGASGGGGTDTQYF,TGTGCCAGCAGCCAAGAGGGGGCTAGCGGGGGGGGTGGCACAGATACGCAGTATTTT
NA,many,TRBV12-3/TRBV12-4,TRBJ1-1,CASQRTLNTEAFF,TGTGCCAGTCAGCGGACACTGAACACTGAAGCTTTCTTT
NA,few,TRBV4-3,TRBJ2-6,CASSQGNRAGANVLTF,TGCGCCAGCAGCCAAGGGAACAGGGCTGGGGCCAACGTCCTGACTTTC
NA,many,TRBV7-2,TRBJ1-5,CASSPRGSNQPQHF,TGTGCCAGCAGCCCCAGGGGATCCAATCAGCCCCAGCATTTT
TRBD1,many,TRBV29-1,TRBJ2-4,CSADDRGAPKNIQYF,TGCAGCGCCGACGACAGGGGCGCTCCCAAAAACATTCAGTACTTC
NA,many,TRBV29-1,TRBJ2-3,CSLRGVRDTQYF,TGCAGCCTTAGGGGGGTGAGGGATACGCAGTATTTT
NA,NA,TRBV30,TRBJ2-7,CAWGGRYEQYF,TGTGCCTGGGGGGGGCGCTACGAGCAGTACTTC
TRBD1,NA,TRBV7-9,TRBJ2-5,CTSSLFGQEETQYF,TGTACCAGCAGCCTCTTTGGACAGGAAGAGACCCAGTACTTC